Reported below is one TCR beta chain. This record belongs to a study of shared clonotypes between healthy human individuals. Adult Caucasians living in Nashville, Tennessee made up all of the donors. Trimming pared 6 bases from V and 4 bases from J, leaving 16 bases between. The germline V gene has CDR1 SGHTS and CDR2 YDEGEE. The CDR3 contains 14 residues. The assay used deep level. This table comes from immunoSEQ multiplex PCR, and its TCRdb copy is limited to in-frame clones, with some not included. The sample carries 950,000 to 1,300,000 clones, 75% recorded once. Sequencing was performed on memory CD4+ T cells sorted from blood. Subset of the sample: CD45RA-negative fraction. The rearrangement links TRBV5-8 to TRBJ1-1; tentatively, D is TRBD1 (6 bases). The TCR was taken from a man aged 18 to 30 in good health. CDR3 loop: CASTWGRGVTEAFF. CDR3 in DNA: TGTGCCAGCACCTGGGGCAGGGGAGTCACTGAAGCTTTCTTT.